The 21 T cell receptor beta chains given below trace back to one sample, sequenced in a study of blood T cell repertoires in COVID-19 (dated by TCRdb to between 2020 and 2021). Library generation was performed with the immunoSEQ multiplex PCR assay. Imported from immuneACCESS, the table was reduced by TCRdb to in-frame sequences with V and J called. These copies leave out some clones; in studies compared against another copy, an unresolved V gene accounts for under half, and the cause of the remainder is not known. The sample includes 110,000 to 150,000 clones, with around 86% observed a single time. The top ten hold more than 8% of the sample. The sample was peripheral blood. The receptors originated from a human donor in a cohort sampled during active COVID-19.

The V gene is TRBV4-2, the J gene TRBJ2-7; 8 positions match TRBD2. The CDR3 length is 17 residues. The germline V gene encodes CDR1 LGHNA and CDR2 YNFKEQ. V dropped 3 bases and J dropped 6; count of bases not matched to a gene: 16. The CDR3 nucleotides are TGTGCCAGCAGCCACCTCGGCCCGACTAGCGAGAGGGGCGAGCAGTACTTC. Protein product: CASSHLGPTSERGEQYF.

A single count supports this clone. The CDR3 loop reads CASSPHPGQGLTWTEAFF. The CDR3, as DNA: TGTGCCAGCAGCCCGCACCCGGGACAGGGTTTGACTTGGACTGAAGCTTTCTTT. V and J are TRBV7-9 and TRBJ1-1, with 9 bases that match TRBD1. The CDR3 length is 18 residues. Trimming removed 5 bases from V and 5 bases from J; junction bases left unmatched: 18. Germline V lookup: CDR1 SEHNR, CDR2 FQNEAQ (reference sequence).

V usage is TRBV19 and J usage is TRBJ2-7, with 8 bases identical to TRBD2. Per germline, CDR1 LNHDA and CDR2 SQIVND (reference sequence). Losses at the gene ends were 1 base for V and 4 bases for J; bases not matched to a gene: 6. This CDR3 region has 15 residues. DNA of the CDR3: TGTGCCAGTAGTATAGGCACTAGCGGACCGTACGAGCAGTACTTC. It yields the protein CASSIGTSGPYEQYF.

The rearrangement uses TRBV6-6 and TRBJ2-7, with D maybe TRBD1 (6 bases). In germline, CDR1 is MNHNY, CDR2 SVGAGI (reference sequence). V was pared by 6 bases and J by 4 bases, with 16 bases between. The CDR3 extends over 14 amino acids. The CDR3 bases are TGTGCCAGCAGCCAGAGACAGGAATCGTACGAGCAGTACTTC. The encoded protein is CASSQRQESYEQYF.

This chain connects TRBV27 to TRBJ1-5, with 7 bases matching TRBD1. V was clipped by 6 bases and J by 4 bases; unmatched bases: 9. Germline CDR1 MNHEY, CDR2 SMNVEV (reference sequence). This CDR3 spans 15 amino acids. The CDR3 region is CASSRDSLANQPQHF. The CDR3, as DNA: TGTGCCAGCAGCCGGGACAGTCTAGCGAATCAGCCCCAGCATTTT.

The chain carries TRBV28 and TRBJ1-4, with D perhaps TRBD1 (6 bases). Between the trimmed V and J ends, which lost 1 base and 5 bases, there was a span of 11 bases. Germline CDR1 is MDHEN and CDR2 is SYDVKM. The CDR3 has 15 amino acids. The CDR3 DNA is TGTGCCAGCAGTTTATCCAGGGGAACCAATGAAAAACTGTTTTTT. Its translation: CASSLSRGTNEKLFF.

V usage is TRBV5-1 and J usage is TRBJ2-1; 9 bases align to TRBD2. The germline gives CDR1 SGHRS, CDR2 YFSETQ. The CDR3 consists of 15 residues. V shed 1 base, J shed 4 bases, and the junction held 3 bases outside the gene matches. In DNA form, the CDR3 reads TGCGCCAGCAGCTTGAACGCGGGAGGGTACAATGAGCAGTTCTTC. Amino acid sequence: CASSLNAGGYNEQFF.

The rearrangement joins TRBV7-9 to TRBJ2-3; D possibly corresponds to TRBD1 (6 bases). V gave up 7 bases and J gave up 2 bases, with 13 bases separating them. Germline-derived CDR1 and CDR2 are SEHNR and FQNEAQ (reference sequence). The CDR3 extends over 14 amino acids. CDR3 region: CASTTGQPTDTQYF. The CDR3 DNA is TGTGCCAGCACCACCGGACAGCCCACAGATACGCAGTATTTT. The variable domain in full, with the rest retrieved from reference TRBV7-9 and TRBJ2-3, is DTGVSQNPRHKITKRGQNVTFRCDPISEHNRLYWYRQTLGQGPEFLTYFQNEAQLEKSRLLSDRFSAERPKGSFSTLEIQRTEQGDSAMYLCASTTGQPTDTQYFGPGTRLTVL.

This clone has just a few counts. This rearrangement joins TRBV6-1 to TRBJ2-7; 10 nucleotides align to TRBD1. Trimming removed 3 bases from V and 2 bases from J; junction bases left unmatched: 4. CDR3 length equals 15 residues. Germline CDR1 MNHNS, CDR2 SASEGT. CDR3 in DNA: TGTGCCAGCAGTGAGACCGGGACAGGGGCCTACGAGCAGTACTTC. Encoded protein: CASSETGTGAYEQYF.

V gene TRBV5-4 combines with J gene TRBJ2-7, with 12 bases aligning to TRBD1. The CDR3 totals 15 residues. The V gene's germline CDR1 is SGHNT and CDR2 YYREEE (reference sequence). V lost 2 bases to trimming and J lost 5 bases; unmatched junction nucleotides: 5. The CDR3 spells CASSFWDRGQDEQYF. Here the CDR3 DNA reads TGTGCCAGCAGCTTTTGGGACAGGGGGCAGGACGAGCAGTACTTC.

V is TRBV2 and J is TRBJ1-4; TRBD1 agrees at 7 bases. Germline V gene lookup returns CDR1 SNHLY and CDR2 FYNNEI. Germline trimming cut 5 bases from V and 5 bases from J; bases unmatched to any gene: 8. This CDR3 contains 15 residues. The CDR3 nucleotides read TGTGCCAGCAGTTTCGAGGGGACAGCGAATGAAAAACTGTTTTTT. This translates into CASSFEGTANEKLFF.

This CDR3 reads CASSLKTGGGNTEAFF. The CDR3 DNA is TGTGCCAGCAGCCTTAAAACGGGAGGGGGGAACACTGAAGCTTTCTTT. V and J are TRBV7-2 and TRBJ1-1, with D possibly being TRBD1 (6 bases). Trimming took 5 bases from V and 1 from J, leaving 17 bases between them. Germline CDR1 and CDR2: SGHTA and FQGNSA. CDR3 length: 16 residues.

The V gene is TRBV5-1, the J gene TRBJ2-1, with TRBD2 identical over 7 bases. Germline CDR1 SGHRS, CDR2 YFSETQ. CDR3 length: 16 residues. After removal of 4 bases from V and 0 bases from J, the junction contained 7 bases not matched to a gene. In DNA form, the CDR3 reads TGCGCCAGCAGCGGCTCAGGCGGGGGCTCCTACAATGAGCAGTTCTTC. Amino acids: CASSGSGGGSYNEQFF.

V usage is TRBV28 and J usage is TRBJ1-3, with a possible D match to TRBD1 (6 bases). CDR3 length: 14 residues. From germline, CDR1 is MDHEN and CDR2 SYDVKM. V was clipped by 6 bases and J by 1 base, with 10 bases between them. The CDR3 DNA follows: TGTGCCAGCAGATTACAGGGTTCTGGAAACACCATATATTTT. Translating gives CASRLQGSGNTIYF. The full variable domain, rest sourced from reference TRBV28 and TRBJ1-3, is DVKVTQSSRYLVKRTGEKVFLECVQDMDHENMFWYRQDPGLGLRLIYFSYDVKMKEKGDIPEGYSVSREKKERFSLILESASTNQTSMYLCASRLQGSGNTIYFGEGSWLTVV.

This clone has more than one count but fewer than ten. The genes are TRBV28 and TRBJ2-7; D gene unclear. The CDR3 totals 13 residues. The V and J ends lost 2 bases and 2 bases respectively, with 7 bases between them. CDR1 is MDHEN and CDR2 is SYDVKM in the germline V gene. CDR3 coding DNA: TGTGCCAGCAGTTTAAAGCTCCCCTACGAGCAGTACTTC. It codes for CASSLKLPYEQYF.

The CDR3 reads CASSYVAAVNTEAFF. The CDR3 bases are TGTGCCAGCAGTTATGTGGCCGCAGTGAACACTGAAGCTTTCTTT. V gene TRBV6-2 or TRBV6-3 combines with J gene TRBJ1-1; D unclear. The germline V gene encodes CDR1 MNHEY and CDR2 SVGEGT. The CDR3 is 15 residues long. V gave up 3 bases and J gave up 0 bases, with 11 bases separating them.

In the case of this clone: Other DNA sequences in this specimen translate into the identical CDR3. V and J are TRBV28 and TRBJ2-7, with D possibly being TRBD2 (5 bases). Deletions cut 6 bases from V and 3 bases from J, with 6 bases between. The CDR3 is 11 amino acids. CDR1 is MDHEN, CDR2 SYDVKM, per germline. This CDR3 reads CASSTSYEQYF. Here the CDR3 DNA reads TGTGCCAGCAGCACTAGCTACGAGCAGTACTTC.

The chain carries TRBV7-9 and TRBJ2-1, with D possibly being TRBD2 (5 bases). The V and J ends lost 11 bases and 8 bases respectively, with 22 bases between them. The germline V gene encodes CDR1 SEHNR and CDR2 FQNEAQ (reference sequence). The CDR3 is 14 amino acids. For the CDR3, the DNA is TGTGCCGGGTCGAGGGCTCCGTCGATAGATGAGCAGTTCTTC. Its protein product is CAGSRAPSIDEQFF.

In this sample, this clone turned up once. The CDR3: CASSQTGTSVGEQYF. In DNA, the CDR3 is TGCGCCAGCAGCCAAACCGGGACTAGCGTAGGCGAGCAGTACTTC. The chain has TRBV4-1 and TRBJ2-7, with 10 positions matching TRBD2. CDR3 length: 15 amino acids. V was clipped by 2 bases and J by 6 bases; unmatched bases: 7. Germline values: CDR1 MGHRA, CDR2 YSYEKL.

This clone was seen more than once but under ten times. The CDR3 nucleotides are TGTGCCAGCAGCGTAGGAGGAACATTTGCAACTAATGAAAAACTGTTTTTT. It specifies CASSVGGTFATNEKLFF. J is TRBJ1-4 and V is TRBV9; D is undetermined. Between the trimmed V and J ends, which lost 0 bases and 0 bases, there was a span of 12 bases. CDR1 and CDR2 (germline): SGDLS, YYNGEE. The CDR3 loop spans 17 amino acids.

This clone showed up just a few times. This chain links TRBV18 with TRBJ1-1, with D possibly matching TRBD1 (6 bases). CDR1 is KGHSH, CDR2 LQKENI, per germline. The length of the CDR3 is 13 residues. V was clipped by 3 bases and J by 8 bases, with 13 bases between them. The CDR3: CASSPGIDREAFF. In DNA form, the CDR3 reads TGTGCCAGCTCACCTGGAATCGACAGGGAAGCTTTCTTT.